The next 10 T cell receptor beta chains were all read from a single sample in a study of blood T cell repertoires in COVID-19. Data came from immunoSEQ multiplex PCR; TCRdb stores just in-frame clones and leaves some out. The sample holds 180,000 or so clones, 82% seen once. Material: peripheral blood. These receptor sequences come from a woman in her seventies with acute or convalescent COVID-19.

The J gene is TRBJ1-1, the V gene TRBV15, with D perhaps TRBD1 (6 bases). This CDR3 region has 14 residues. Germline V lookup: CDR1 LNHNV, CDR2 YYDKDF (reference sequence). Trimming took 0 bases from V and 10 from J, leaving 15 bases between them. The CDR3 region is CATSRDKRGYGAFF. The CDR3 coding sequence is TGTGCCACCAGCAGAGATAAGAGGGGGTACGGAGCTTTCTTT. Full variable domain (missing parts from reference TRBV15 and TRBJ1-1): DAMVIQNPRYQVTQFGKPVTLSCSQTLNHNVMYWYQQKSSQAPKLLFHYYDKDFNNEADTPDNFQSRRPNTSFCFLDIRSPGLGDTAMYLCATSRDKRGYGAFFGQGTRLTVV.

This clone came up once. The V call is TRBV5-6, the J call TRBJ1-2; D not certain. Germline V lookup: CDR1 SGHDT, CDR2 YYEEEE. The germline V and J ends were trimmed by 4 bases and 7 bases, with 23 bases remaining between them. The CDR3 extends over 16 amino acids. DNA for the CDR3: TGTGCCAGCAGCGCCAGGTCGCGCGATAGGTCCAGTGGCTACACCTTC. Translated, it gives CASSARSRDRSSGYTF.

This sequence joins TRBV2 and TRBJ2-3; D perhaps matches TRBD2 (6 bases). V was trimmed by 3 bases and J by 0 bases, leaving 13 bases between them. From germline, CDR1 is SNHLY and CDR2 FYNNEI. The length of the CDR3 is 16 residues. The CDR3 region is CASSDRRGPSTDTQYF. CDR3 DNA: TGTGCCAGCAGTGATAGGCGGGGCCCGAGCACAGATACGCAGTATTTT.

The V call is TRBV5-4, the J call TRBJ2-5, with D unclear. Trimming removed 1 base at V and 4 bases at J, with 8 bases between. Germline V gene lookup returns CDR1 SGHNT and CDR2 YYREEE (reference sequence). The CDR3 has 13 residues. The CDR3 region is CASSLTFVETQYF. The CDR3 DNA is TGTGCCAGCAGCTTGACATTTGTAGAGACCCAGTACTTC.

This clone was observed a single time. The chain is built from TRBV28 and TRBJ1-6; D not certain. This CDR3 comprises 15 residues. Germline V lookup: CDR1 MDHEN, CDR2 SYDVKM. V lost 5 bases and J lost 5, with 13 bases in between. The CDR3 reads CASSTRRRDNSPLHF. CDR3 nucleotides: TGTGCCAGCAGTACCAGAAGGAGGGATAATTCACCCCTCCACTTT.

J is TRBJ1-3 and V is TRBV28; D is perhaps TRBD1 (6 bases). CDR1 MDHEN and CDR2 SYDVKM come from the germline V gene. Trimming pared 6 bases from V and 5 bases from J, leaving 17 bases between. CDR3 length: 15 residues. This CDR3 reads CASRTENRVRNTIYF. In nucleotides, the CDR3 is TGTGCCAGCAGGACCGAGAACAGGGTACGAAACACCATATATTTT.

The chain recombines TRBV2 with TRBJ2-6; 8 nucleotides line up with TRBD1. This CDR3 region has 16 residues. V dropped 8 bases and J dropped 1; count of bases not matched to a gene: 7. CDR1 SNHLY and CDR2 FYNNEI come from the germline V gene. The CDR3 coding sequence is TGTGCCAGCTCAGGACAGGGCCGATCTGGGGCCAACGTCCTGACTTTC. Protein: CASSGQGRSGANVLTF.

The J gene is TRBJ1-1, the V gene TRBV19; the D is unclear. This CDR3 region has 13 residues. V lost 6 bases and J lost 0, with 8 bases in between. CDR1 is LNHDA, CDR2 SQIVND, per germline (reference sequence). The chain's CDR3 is CASSLTVNTEAFF. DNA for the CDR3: TGTGCCAGTAGCCTCACTGTGAACACTGAAGCTTTCTTT.

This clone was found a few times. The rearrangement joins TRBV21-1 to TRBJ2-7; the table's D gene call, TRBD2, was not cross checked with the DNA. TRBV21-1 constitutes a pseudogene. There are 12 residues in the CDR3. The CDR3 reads CASCLRFYEQYF. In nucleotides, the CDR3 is TGTGCCAGCTGCTTGAGGTTCTACGAGCAGTACTTC.

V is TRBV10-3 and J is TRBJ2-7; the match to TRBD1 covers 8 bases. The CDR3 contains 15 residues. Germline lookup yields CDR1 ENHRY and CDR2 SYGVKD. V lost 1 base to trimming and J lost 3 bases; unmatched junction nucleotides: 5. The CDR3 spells CAISELRQGSYEQYF. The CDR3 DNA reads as TGTGCCATCAGTGAGTTGAGACAGGGGAGCTACGAGCAGTACTTC.